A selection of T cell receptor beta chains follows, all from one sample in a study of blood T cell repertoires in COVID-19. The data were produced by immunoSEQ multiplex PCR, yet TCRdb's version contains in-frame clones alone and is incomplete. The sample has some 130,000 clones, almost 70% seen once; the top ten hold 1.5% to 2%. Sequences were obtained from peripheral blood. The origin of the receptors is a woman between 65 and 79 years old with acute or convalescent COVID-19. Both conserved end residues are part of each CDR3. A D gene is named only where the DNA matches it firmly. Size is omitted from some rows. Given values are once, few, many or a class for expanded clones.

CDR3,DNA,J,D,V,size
CASSYRTIANSPLHF,TGTGCCAGCAGTTACCGGACAATAGCAAATTCACCCCTCCACTTT,TRBJ1-6,-,TRBV6-2/TRBV6-3,-
CASSGPGQGSYEQYF,TGTGCCAGCAGCGGTCCGGGACAGGGCTCCTACGAGCAGTACTTC,TRBJ2-7,TRBD1,TRBV5-4,-
CASSILAGGQETQYF,TGTGCCAGTAGTATTCTAGCGGGAGGGCAAGAGACCCAGTACTTC,TRBJ2-5,TRBD2,TRBV19,-
CASSYRGGEQFF,TGTGCCAGCAGCTACAGGGGGGGTGAGCAGTTCTTC,TRBJ2-1,-,TRBV6-5,-
CASSLGQGVADTQYF,TGCGCCAGCAGCCTGGGACAGGGGGTCGCAGATACGCAGTATTTT,TRBJ2-3,TRBD1,TRBV5-1,-
CASSQSQGLAGREQFF,TGCGCCAGCAGCCAGTCCCAGGGACTAGCGGGTCGTGAGCAGTTCTTC,TRBJ2-1,TRBD2,TRBV4-1,few
CASTPGQSFSYNEQFF,TGTGCCAGTACCCCCGGACAGTCCTTCTCCTACAATGAGCAGTTCTTC,TRBJ2-1,-,TRBV19,-
CASSPGTRPTYEQYF,TGTGCCAGCAGCCCGGGGACAAGGCCAACCTACGAGCAGTACTTC,TRBJ2-7,-,TRBV7-2,-
CASSGEETGRVTEAFF,TGTGCCAGCAGCGGGGAAGAGACAGGTCGAGTCACTGAAGCTTTCTTT,TRBJ1-1,-,TRBV9,-
CASVSQQGFDYGYTF,TGTGCCAGCGTAAGCCAACAGGGGTTTGATTACGGCTACACCTTC,TRBJ1-2,TRBD1,TRBV2,once
CASSPPTSGGQFF,TGTGCCAGCAGCCCCCCGACTAGCGGAGGGCAGTTCTTC,TRBJ2-1,TRBD2,TRBV7-9,-
CASSLTGTGDGYTF,TGCGCCAGCAGCTTGACCGGGACAGGCGATGGCTACACCTTC,TRBJ1-2,TRBD1,TRBV5-1,-
CASTTLLGELFF,TGTGCCAGCACCACCTTACTCGGGGAGCTGTTTTTT,TRBJ2-2,-,TRBV28,few
CASSRGLAGGSTDTQYF,TGCGCCAGCAGCCGTGGACTAGCGGGGGGGAGCACAGATACGCAGTATTTT,TRBJ2-3,TRBD2,TRBV4-3,-
CASSYRMGIDLRPQHF,TGCGCCAGCAGTTACAGAATGGGCATTGATTTGCGGCCCCAGCATTTT,TRBJ1-5,-,TRBV10-1,few
CASSLGNNYNEQFF,TGCGCCAGCAGCTTGGGAAACAACTACAATGAGCAGTTCTTC,TRBJ2-1,-,TRBV5-1,-
CASSPAGGPADTQYF,TGTGCCAGCTCACCAGCGGGAGGGCCCGCAGATACGCAGTATTTT,TRBJ2-3,TRBD2,TRBV18,-
CASSNKLAGASGELFF,TGCGCCAGCAGCAACAAACTAGCGGGAGCGTCCGGGGAGCTGTTTTTT,TRBJ2-2,TRBD2,TRBV5-1,-
CASSYGGNQPQHF,TGTGCCAGCAGTTACGGAGGGAATCAGCCCCAGCATTTT,TRBJ1-5,-,TRBV6-5,-
CASSLRAGTQYF,TGTGCCAGCAGCCTTCGAGCCGGTACGCAGTATTTT,TRBJ2-3,-,TRBV3-1/TRBV3-2,-
CASSEGEEAFF,TGCGCCAGCAGTGAGGGAGAAGAAGCTTTCTTT,TRBJ1-1,-,TRBV10-1,-
CASNTGGSYTEAFF,TGTGCCAGTAACACAGGGGGCTCGTACACTGAAGCTTTCTTT,TRBJ1-1,TRBD1,TRBV19,few
CASSPRLAGGGTDTQYF,TGTGCCAGCAGTCCAAGACTAGCGGGGGGGGGCACAGATACGCAGTATTTT,TRBJ2-3,TRBD2,TRBV27,few
CASSRIQNSPLHF,TGCGCCAGCAGCCGGATACAGAATTCACCCCTCCACTTT,TRBJ1-6,-,TRBV5-1,-
CASSLHRTGREQYF,TGTGCCAGCAGTTTACATAGGACAGGGCGCGAGCAGTACTTC,TRBJ2-7,TRBD1,TRBV27,-
CASSMGTGVGANVLTF,TGTGCCAGTAGTATGGGGACAGGGGTAGGGGCCAACGTCCTGACTTTC,TRBJ2-6,TRBD1,TRBV19,-
CASSPTVNSPLHF,TGTGCCAGCAGCCCGACAGTTAATTCACCCCTCCACTTT,TRBJ1-6,-,TRBV11-2,-
CASRNRQVTKEVLNGYTF,TGTGCCAGCAGAAACCGACAGGTTACTAAGGAGGTACTAAATGGCTACACCTTC,TRBJ1-2,-,TRBV7-9,-
CASSGLAGPQETQYF,TGTGCCAGCAGTGGGTTAGCGGGGCCCCAAGAGACCCAGTACTTC,TRBJ2-5,TRBD2,TRBV2,-
CASSLFGEVNQPQHF,TGCGCCAGCAGCCTCTTCGGGGAGGTTAATCAGCCCCAGCATTTT,TRBJ1-5,-,TRBV5-1,medium-sized
CASSFSPGITEAFF,TGTGCCAGCAGTTTCTCTCCAGGAATCACTGAAGCTTTCTTT,TRBJ1-1,-,TRBV27,-
CAWSPTGGNTIYF,TGTGCCTGGAGCCCCACAGGAGGAAACACCATATATTTT,TRBJ1-3,-,TRBV30,-
CASSFQGFNEKLFF,TGTGCCAGCAGTTTTCAGGGGTTTAATGAAAAACTGTTTTTT,TRBJ1-4,-,TRBV2,-
CASSYGGARVTEAFF,TGTGCCAGCAGTTACGGTGGGGCAAGGGTCACTGAAGCTTTCTTT,TRBJ1-1,-,TRBV6-2/TRBV6-3,-
CASSWATGSGETQYF,TGCGCCAGCAGCTGGGCGACAGGGAGCGGGGAGACCCAGTACTTC,TRBJ2-5,-,TRBV5-1,-
CASSQGLAGGPFTGELFF,TGCGCCAGCAGCCAAGGGCTAGCGGGGGGGCCGTTCACCGGGGAGCTGTTTTTT,TRBJ2-2,TRBD2,TRBV4-3,-
CASSLTSSEQYF,TGTGCCAGCAGTTTAACTAGTTCCGAGCAGTACTTC,TRBJ2-7,-,TRBV28,few
CASSLAGMVGTQYF,TGTGCCAGCAGTCTGGCCGGGATGGTCGGGACCCAGTACTTC,TRBJ2-5,-,TRBV28,-
CASSLGDSYAAKNIQYF,TGTGCCAGCAGCTTGGGAGACAGCTATGCGGCCAAAAACATTCAGTACTTC,TRBJ2-4,-,TRBV5-8,few
CASSVQENTGELFF,TGTGCCAGCAGTGTACAGGAGAACACCGGGGAGCTGTTTTTT,TRBJ2-2,-,TRBV28,-
CASRGRDRNTEAFF,TGTGCCAGTAGGGGTCGGGACAGGAACACTGAAGCTTTCTTT,TRBJ1-1,TRBD1,TRBV19,-
CASGLGRVGASNQPQHF,TGTGCTAGTGGTTTGGGCAGGGTCGGTGCCAGCAATCAGCCCCAGCATTTT,TRBJ1-5,-,TRBV12-5,-
CASSPLDRKDSPLHF,TGTGCCAGCAGTCCCCTCGACAGGAAGGATTCACCCCTCCACTTT,TRBJ1-6,-,TRBV6-5,-
CASSQLGRGQGRETQYF,TGCGCCAGCAGCCAGCTTGGCCGGGGACAGGGAAGAGAGACCCAGTACTTC,TRBJ2-5,TRBD1,TRBV5-1,-
CASSLAIGASTDTQYF,TGCGCCAGCAGCTTGGCCATTGGAGCTAGCACAGATACGCAGTATTTT,TRBJ2-3,-,TRBV5-1,-
CASSQDSRDRDKVSERNTEAFF,TGTGCCAGCAGCCAAGATTCGCGAGACAGGGATAAGGTAAGCGAGAGAAACACTGAAGCTTTCTTT,TRBJ1-1,TRBD1,TRBV3-1/TRBV3-2,few
CASSNVGTSGSFSTGELFF,TGTGCCAGCAGCAATGTAGGGACTAGCGGGAGTTTTAGCACCGGGGAGCTGTTTTTT,TRBJ2-2,TRBD2,TRBV3-1/TRBV3-2,-
CASSDPPGELFF,TGCGCCAGCAGTGACCCTCCCGGGGAGCTGTTTTTT,TRBJ2-2,-,TRBV10-1,-
CASSFQGQPQHF,TGTGCCAGCAGTTTTCAGGGTCAGCCCCAGCATTTT,TRBJ1-5,-,TRBV12-3/TRBV12-4,-
CASSYSVGGYEQYF,TGTGCCAGCAGTTATAGTGTCGGCGGGTACGAGCAGTACTTC,TRBJ2-7,-,TRBV6-5,many
CASSEQATTYEQYF,TGTGCCAGTAGTGAACAGGCGACGACCTACGAGCAGTACTTC,TRBJ2-7,-,TRBV19,-
CASSQSPGGYYEQYF,TGTGCCAGCAGCCAATCTCCAGGGGGCTACTACGAGCAGTACTTC,TRBJ2-7,TRBD1,TRBV3-1/TRBV3-2,-